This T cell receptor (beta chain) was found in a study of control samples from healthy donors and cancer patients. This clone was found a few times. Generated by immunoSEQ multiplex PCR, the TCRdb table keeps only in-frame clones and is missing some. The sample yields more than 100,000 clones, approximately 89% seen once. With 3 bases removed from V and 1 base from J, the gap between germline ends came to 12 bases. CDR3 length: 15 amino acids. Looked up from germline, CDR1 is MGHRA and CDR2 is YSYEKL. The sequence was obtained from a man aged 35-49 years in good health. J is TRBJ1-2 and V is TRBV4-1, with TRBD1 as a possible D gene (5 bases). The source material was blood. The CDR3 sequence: CASSQGDGFNYGYTF. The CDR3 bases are TGCGCCAGCAGCCAGGGGGACGGATTTAACTATGGCTACACCTTC.